These 17 T cell receptor beta chains were all obtained from the same sample, sequenced in a study of T cell repertoires in cytomegalovirus infection (dated by TCRdb to about 2019). Sequencing relied on an Illumina HiSeq 1500. In-frame beta chains were kept once TCRdb had trimmed the public reads at Q25 with fastp and called clones with MiXCR. A single entry per CDR3 protein holds the most common genes and DNA from its merged rows. This sample gives about 310,000 distinct CDR3 sequences in total; roughly 15% of them show up just once. Together, the top ten hold around 13% of the sample. The sequenced material came from PBMCs. The receptors stem from a human donor in good health (CMV status not recorded). Some clones in this sample may be carry-over from other donors' samples.

The table lists this clonotype with many counts. This chain's CDR3 is CASLRGDRETQYF. The CDR3 DNA reads as TGTGCCAGCCTTCGGGGTGATCGAGAGACCCAGTACTTC. The chain employs TRBV7-9 and TRBJ2-5, with D maybe TRBD2 (5 bases). Trimming removed 8 bases at V and 4 bases at J, with 14 bases between. The CDR3 runs 13 residues. Germline CDR1 and CDR2: SEHNR and FQNEAQ (reference sequence).

The J gene is TRBJ1-6, the V gene TRBV12-3 or TRBV12-4; 9 bases line up with TRBD1. Losses at the gene ends were 10 bases for V and 7 bases for J; bases not matched to a gene: 8. The CDR3 consists of 14 residues. CDR3 bases: TGTGCCACCACCCGGGACAGGGTAAATTCACCCCTCCACTTT. This sequence encodes CATTRDRVNSPLHF.

The genes are TRBV4-1 and TRBJ1-1; weak D call: TRBD1 (6 bases). Per germline, CDR1 MGHRA and CDR2 YSYEKL. V gave up 0 bases and J gave up 2 bases, with 10 bases separating them. CDR3 size: 15 residues. The CDR3 is CASSQEDGTNTEAFF. The CDR3 DNA follows: TGCGCCAGCAGCCAAGAAGATGGGACAAACACTGAAGCTTTCTTT.

This clonotype was picked up a small number of times. This chain joins TRBV20-1 and TRBJ1-2; TRBD1 is a possible D gene (6 bases). Germline V lookup: CDR1 DFQATT, CDR2 SNEGSKA (reference sequence). Trimming left V 0 bases short and J 7 bases short, with 12 bases between. This CDR3 is built from 13 residues. The CDR3, as DNA: TGCAGTGCTAGAGATCTCGGACAGCCTGGCTACACCTTC. It codes for CSARDLGQPGYTF.

The chain employs TRBV13 and TRBJ1-2; D is uncertain. The CDR3 is 14 amino acids. Trimming shortened V by 1 base and J by 4 bases, and 10 bases separated the two germline ends. Germline V gene sequence: CDR1 PRHDT, CDR2 FYEKMQ (reference sequence). This CDR3 reads CASSLDGSFYGYTF. The CDR3 DNA is TGTGCCAGCAGCTTAGACGGGAGTTTCTATGGCTACACCTTC.

The chain employs TRBV29-1 and TRBJ1-1; D gene unclear. The ends were cut back, 5 bases at V and 2 bases at J, with 9 bases in the middle. The CDR3 runs 12 residues. The germline V gene has CDR1 SQVTM and CDR2 ANQGSEA. DNA for the CDR3: TGCAGCGTTAGAACCCGCAACACTGAAGCTTTCTTT. Residues: CSVRTRNTEAFF.

This clonotype was recorded a few times. The chain employs TRBV19 and TRBJ1-1, with D perhaps TRBD1 (6 bases). The germline V gene encodes CDR1 LNHDA and CDR2 SQIVND (reference sequence). The ends were cut back, 1 base at V and 4 bases at J, with 10 bases in the middle. The CDR3 covers 14 residues. The CDR3 protein is CASSIAGVGTEAFF. The CDR3 nucleotides are TGTGCCAGTAGTATAGCAGGGGTGGGCACTGAAGCTTTCTTT.

The chain uses TRBV6-2 or TRBV6-3 and TRBJ2-7, with a weak D call TRBD2 (5 bases). Germline V gene lookup returns CDR1 MNHEY and CDR2 SVGEGT. Trimming cost V 5 bases and J 2 bases, with 13 bases left between them. CDR3 length: 14 amino acids. The CDR3 sequence is CASSSGLDTYEQYF. The CDR3 DNA reads as TGTGCCAGCAGTAGCGGACTTGACACCTACGAGCAGTACTTC.

The chain has TRBV27 and TRBJ1-2; D is uncertain. The germline V gene has CDR1 MNHEY and CDR2 SMNVEV (reference sequence). The V gene lost 5 bases and the J gene lost 0 bases, with 10 bases spanning the gap. The CDR3 length is 14 residues. The CDR3 here is CASSRPETNYGYTF. In nucleotides, the CDR3 is TGTGCCAGCAGTCGTCCAGAAACTAACTATGGCTACACCTTC.

This chain connects TRBV7-8 to TRBJ2-5, with 7 bases lining up with TRBD2. After removal of 5 bases from V and 5 bases from J, the junction contained 14 bases not matched to a gene. The CDR3 contains 16 residues. Germline V gives CDR1 SGHVS, CDR2 FQNEAQ. The CDR3 here is CASSPAGGGDRETQYF. In nucleotides, the CDR3 is TGTGCCAGCAGCCCCGCGGGCGGGGGTGATCGGGAGACCCAGTACTTC.

In its sample, this clonotype was seen many times. The rearrangement joins TRBV4-2 to TRBJ1-1; tentatively, D is TRBD1 (5 bases). This CDR3 region has 14 residues. Trimming cost V 0 bases and J 1 base, with 6 bases left between them. Germline V gene sequence: CDR1 LGHNA, CDR2 YNFKEQ. The chain's CDR3 is CASSQERGNTEAFF. CDR3 sequence (DNA): TGTGCCAGCAGCCAAGAAAGGGGGAACACTGAAGCTTTCTTT.

This clonotype was picked up a small number of times. The chain employs TRBV2 and TRBJ2-2; maybe TRBD1 (6 bases). Trimming removed 8 bases from V and 6 bases from J, with 28 bases in between. CDR3 size: 18 residues. Per the germline V gene, CDR1 is SNHLY and CDR2 is FYNNEI. The DNA for the CDR3 is TGTGCCAGCGGCGGAAGGAGACAGGCCCCCCTCAGCTCCGGGGAGCTGTTTTTT. It specifies CASGGRRQAPLSSGELFF.

This clonotype was observed a handful of times. This rearrangement joins TRBV28 to TRBJ1-5; TRBD1 is a possible D gene (5 bases). Between the trimmed V and J ends, which lost 6 bases and 10 bases, there was a span of 13 bases. The CDR3 is 12 residues long. The germline V gene encodes CDR1 MDHEN and CDR2 SYDVKM. The CDR3 DNA follows: TGTGCCAGCAGGGGGGGTTGGGGACCCCAGCATTTT. Translation: CASRGGWGPQHF. Supplemented by reference TRBV28 and TRBJ1-5, the full variable domain reads DVKVTQSSRYLVKRTGEKVFLECVQDMDHENMFWYRQDPGLGLRLIYFSYDVKMKEKGDIPEGYSVSREKKERFSLILESASTNQTSMYLCASRGGWGPQHFGDGTRLSIL.

The rearrangement links TRBV27 to TRBJ1-2, with D unclear. V dropped 5 bases and J dropped 3 bases, with 13 bases sitting between them. The CDR3 length is 14 residues. CDR1 and CDR2 from the germline V gene are MNHEY and SMNVEV (reference sequence). The CDR3 protein is CASSQGRLDYGYTF. The CDR3 DNA reads as TGTGCCAGCAGTCAAGGACGGCTTGACTATGGCTACACCTTC.

This chain connects TRBV19 to TRBJ2-7, with 7 bases fitting TRBD1. The V and J ends lost 7 bases and 2 bases, in that order; junction bases with no gene match: 5. The germline CDR1 and CDR2 sequences are LNHDA and SQIVND (reference sequence). The CDR3 has 13 amino acids. The CDR3 DNA reads as TGTGCCAGTAAATTTCAGGGGGCCTACGAGCAGTACTTC. This sequence encodes CASKFQGAYEQYF.

The chain has TRBV15 and TRBJ1-2; TRBD1 matches at 7 bases. The CDR3 is 16 residues long. The germline gives CDR1 LNHNV, CDR2 YYDKDF (reference sequence). The ends lost 5 bases at V and 6 bases at J; junction bases unmatched: 15. The CDR3 DNA reads TGTGCCACCAGCGGATATCCGGGACAGCAGGGTAATGGCTACACCTTC. Residues: CATSGYPGQQGNGYTF.

This clonotype has more than one count but fewer than ten. The chain recombines TRBV18 with TRBJ2-5, with 8 bases fitting TRBD1. The CDR3 sequence is 15 residues long. The germline V gene encodes CDR1 KGHSH and CDR2 LQKENI. J lost 2 bases, V lost 3 bases, and 5 bases had no gene match. The DNA for the CDR3 is TGTGCCAGCTCACCGAACAGGGGGAGGCAAGAGACCCAGTACTTC. Protein sequence: CASSPNRGRQETQYF.